What follows are 30 T cell receptor beta chains derived from one specimen sequenced in a study of T cell responses to AZD1222 COVID-19 vaccine. The protocol was immunoSEQ multiplex PCR, while the TCRdb copy is restricted to in-frame clones and leaves out a portion. Of about 100,000 clones listed, over 90% are singletons. Sequenced here: peripheral blood, sampled on day 0 of AZD1222 vaccination. These receptor sequences come from an adult in good health.

The chain couples TRBV28 to TRBJ2-2; 14 bases are a match to TRBD2. Per germline, CDR1 MDHEN and CDR2 SYDVKM. The CDR3 contains 18 residues. Unmatched junction bases numbered 10, after V lost 10 bases and J lost 0 bases. CDR3 bases: TGTGCCACACGCGGGACTAGCGGGAGCACCTCGAACACCGGGGAGCTGTTTTTT. The encoded protein is CATRGTSGSTSNTGELFF.

The chain is built from TRBV19 and TRBJ2-1, with 8 nucleotides matching TRBD1. The length of the CDR3 is 16 residues. The ends lost 10 bases at V and 0 bases at J; junction bases unmatched: 11. CDR1 and CDR2 from the germline V gene are LNHDA and SQIVND (reference sequence). DNA of the CDR3: TGTGCCACCTCAGGGGGCGGGATGAGCTCCTACAATGAGCAGTTCTTC. This encodes CATSGGGMSSYNEQFF.

The genes are TRBV5-4 and TRBJ1-1; weak D call: TRBD1 (5 bases). Germline V CDR1 and CDR2: SGHNT, YYREEE (reference sequence). CDR3 length equals 15 residues. The V gene lost 0 bases and the J gene lost 4 bases, with 13 bases spanning the gap. CDR3 in amino acids: CASSLEWGLGTEAFF. The DNA of the CDR3 is TGTGCCAGCAGCTTGGAGTGGGGGTTGGGCACTGAAGCTTTCTTT.

The CDR3 sequence: CAWNPTDTYTGELFF. The CDR3 DNA follows: TGTGCCTGGAACCCCACAGACACTTACACCGGGGAGCTGTTTTTT. J is TRBJ2-2 and V is TRBV30, with no clear D. Trimming removed 4 bases from V and 3 bases from J, with 15 bases in between. CDR1 GTSNPN and CDR2 SVGIG come from the germline V gene (reference sequence). This CDR3 has 15 residues.

The V call is TRBV5-1, the J call TRBJ2-6; the match to TRBD1 covers 7 bases. Germline V gives CDR1 SGHRS, CDR2 YFSETQ. This CDR3 is built from 15 residues. The junction had 8 bases not matched to a gene; V was cut back by 9 bases and J by 2 bases. CDR3 DNA sequence: TGCGCCACCAGTCAGGGGGTGCCTGGGGCCAACGTCCTGACTTTC. This gives the protein CATSQGVPGANVLTF.

The chain carries TRBV29-1 and TRBJ1-1; a possible D gene is TRBD1 (6 bases). This CDR3 region has 14 residues. Germline CDR1 is SQVTM and CDR2 is ANQGSEA. V lost 6 bases and J 0 bases, leaving 14 bases between the germline ends. Here the CDR3 reads CSVALNRVNTEAFF. For the CDR3, the DNA is TGCAGCGTGGCATTGAACAGGGTGAACACTGAAGCTTTCTTT.

The chain recombines TRBV12-3 or TRBV12-4 with TRBJ1-1, with D possibly being TRBD1 (6 bases). The germline V and J ends were trimmed by 7 bases and 0 bases, with 9 bases remaining between them. The CDR3 consists of 13 residues. The CDR3: CASNGQMNTEAFF. CDR3 in DNA: TGTGCCAGCAACGGACAGATGAACACTGAAGCTTTCTTT.

This chain joins TRBV19 and TRBJ1-2, with D hard to call. The V end was cut by 3 bases, the J end by 1 base, with 18 bases between. The V gene's germline CDR1 is LNHDA and CDR2 SQIVND (reference sequence). This CDR3 contains 17 residues. Here the CDR3 reads CASSIPTRRPINYGYTF. The CDR3 DNA is TGTGCCAGTAGTATCCCAACCAGACGACCGATTAACTATGGCTACACCTTC.

This chain links TRBV11-2 with TRBJ1-1; D not certain. V shed 10 bases and J shed 1 base, with 13 bases lying between them. The length of the CDR3 is 13 residues. In germline, CDR1 is SGHAT, CDR2 FQNNGV. The CDR3 protein is CATETLRNTEAFF. CDR3 coding DNA: TGTGCCACTGAGACCCTGCGGAACACTGAAGCTTTCTTT.

The chain has TRBV11-2 and TRBJ1-1, with TRBD1 matching 10 bases. CDR1 is SGHAT and CDR2 is FQNNGV in the germline V gene. J lost 3 bases, V lost 3 bases, and 10 bases had no gene match. The length of the CDR3 is 17 residues. The CDR3 loop is CASSLRRQGASDTEAFF. The CDR3 nucleotides are TGTGCCAGCAGCTTGAGGAGACAGGGGGCGTCGGACACTGAAGCTTTCTTT.

J is TRBJ1-3 and V is TRBV2, with 8 bases matching TRBD1. This CDR3 is built from 14 residues. With 5 bases clipped from V and 4 bases from J, the junction kept 4 bases outside the gene matches. The germline CDR1 and CDR2 sequences are SNHLY and FYNNEI. In nucleotides, the CDR3 is TGTGCCAGCAGTCTACAGGGGGTAGGAAACACCATATATTTT. Residues: CASSLQGVGNTIYF.

This clone was recorded once. The rearrangement links TRBV6-5 to TRBJ2-1, with 11 bases lining up with TRBD2. This CDR3 comprises 15 residues. CDR1 and CDR2 from the germline V gene are MNHEY and SVGAGI. The J segment lost 7 bases and the V segment lost 7 bases, leaving 9 bases of the junction unmatched. The CDR3 here is CASTQLAGEWNEQFF. The DNA of the CDR3 is TGTGCCAGCACCCAACTAGCGGGAGAATGGAATGAGCAGTTCTTC.

V gene TRBV27 combines with J gene TRBJ2-2, with D perhaps TRBD2 (6 bases). This CDR3 contains 15 residues. Per germline, CDR1 MNHEY and CDR2 SMNVEV (reference sequence). Trimming left V 6 bases short and J 6 bases short, with 17 bases between. CDR3 nucleotides: TGTGCCAGCAGCAAATCCAAGTGGGGGGCCGGGGAGCTGTTTTTT. Translated: CASSKSKWGAGELFF.

In nucleotides, the CDR3 is TGTGCCAGCAGCCAAGAGGGAACTTTGGCTAGCTACACCTTC. It encodes CASSQEGTLASYTF. J is TRBJ1-2 and V is TRBV3-1 (or the pseudogene TRBV3-2); D is unresolved. CDR3 length equals 14 residues. V lost 0 bases, J lost 9 bases, and 14 bases lay in between. The germline V gene has CDR1 LGHDT and CDR2 YNNKEL (reference sequence).

Only a few counts were recorded for this clone. The gene calls are TRBV7-3 and TRBJ2-1, with 12 bases matching TRBD2. The CDR3 spans 15 residues. From germline, CDR1 is SGHTA and CDR2 FQGTGA. V lost 5 bases to trimming and J lost 6 bases; unmatched junction nucleotides: 5. The CDR3 is CASSQRLAGANEQFF. The CDR3 nucleotides are TGTGCCAGCAGCCAAAGACTAGCGGGAGCCAATGAGCAGTTCTTC.

The chain couples TRBV7-2 to TRBJ1-1; possible D gene TRBD1, 5 bases. The length of the CDR3 is 15 residues. Deletions cut 3 bases from V and 4 bases from J, with 15 bases between. CDR1 is SGHTA and CDR2 is FQGNSA in the germline V gene. CDR3 sequence: CASSFRAGVGTEAFF. CDR3 DNA: TGTGCCAGCAGCTTTAGGGCGGGGGTCGGCACTGAAGCTTTCTTT.

The rearrangement links TRBV9 to TRBJ2-2; D ambiguous. V gave up 5 bases and J gave up 2 bases, with 4 bases separating them. CDR3 length equals 12 residues. Germline CDR1 SGDLS, CDR2 YYNGEE. CDR3 residues: CASRRNTGELFF. For the CDR3, the DNA is TGTGCCAGCAGACGAAACACCGGGGAGCTGTTTTTT.

The V gene is TRBV2, the J gene TRBJ2-2; 7 bases map to TRBD2. Germline CDR1 is SNHLY and CDR2 is FYNNEI. This CDR3 has 14 amino acids. V lost 9 bases and J lost 4; bases outside the gene matches: 8. This CDR3 is CASHGGSGTGELFF. The CDR3 nucleotides are TGTGCCAGTCACGGCGGGAGTGGCACCGGGGAGCTGTTTTTT.

V usage is TRBV19 and J usage is TRBJ2-2; the D gene is possibly TRBD1 (5 bases). Germline loops: CDR1 LNHDA, CDR2 SQIVND (reference sequence). The CDR3 runs 16 residues. Trimming left V 4 bases short and J 0 bases short, with 12 bases between. CDR3 nucleotides: TGTGCCAGTAGTAAAATTGAGACAGCGAACACCGGGGAGCTGTTTTTT. This encodes CASSKIETANTGELFF.

The chain joins TRBV5-4 to TRBJ1-2, with 7 nucleotides matching TRBD1. Germline trimming cut 3 bases from V and 4 bases from J; bases unmatched to any gene: 6. The CDR3 is made up of 14 amino acids. CDR1 SGHNT and CDR2 YYREEE come from the germline V gene (reference sequence). The CDR3 sequence is CASSSGQSRYGYTF. In nucleotides, the CDR3 is TGTGCCAGCAGCTCGGGACAGTCTCGCTATGGCTACACCTTC.

The J gene is TRBJ1-2, the V gene TRBV6-5; 8 positions agree with TRBD1. This CDR3 has 13 amino acids. Germline loops: CDR1 MNHEY, CDR2 SVGAGI. The junction had 7 bases not matched to a gene; V was cut back by 7 bases and J by 6 bases. The CDR3 DNA is TGTGCCAGCATTACCAGGGGGCGCCATGGCTACACCTTC. Translating it yields CASITRGRHGYTF.

The V and J genes are TRBV19 and TRBJ2-3, with D unclear. The CDR3 is made up of 15 amino acids. CDR1 and CDR2 from the germline V gene are LNHDA and SQIVND (reference sequence). Deletions cut 5 bases from V and 0 bases from J, with 12 bases between. The CDR3 loop is CASSLGSPSTDTQYF. CDR3 DNA sequence: TGTGCCAGTAGTCTCGGGTCCCCTAGCACAGATACGCAGTATTTT.

The chain recombines TRBV4-2 with TRBJ2-5; 7 positions agree with TRBD1. V shed 7 bases, J shed 5 bases, and the junction held 7 bases outside the gene matches. CDR1 LGHNA and CDR2 YNFKEQ come from the germline V gene. This CDR3 is built from 13 residues. The CDR3 is CASNRQGRETQYF. The DNA of the CDR3 is TGTGCCAGCAACAGACAGGGCAGGGAGACCCAGTACTTC.

The genes are TRBV7-8 and TRBJ2-1; D gene unclear. This CDR3 has 11 residues. V lost 8 bases and J lost 6, with 8 bases in between. Germline V gene sequence: CDR1 SGHVS, CDR2 FQNEAQ. CDR3 loop: CASVDANEQFF. In nucleotides, the CDR3 is TGTGCCAGCGTGGATGCCAATGAGCAGTTCTTC.

The CDR3 protein is CASSPPGQPQHF. The CDR3 DNA follows: TGTGCCAGCAGCCCCCCTGGGCAGCCCCAGCATTTT. This sequence joins TRBV7-9 and TRBJ1-5, with D uncertain. The CDR3 runs to 12 residues. Deletions cut 5 bases from V and 7 bases from J, with 9 bases between. Germline values: CDR1 SEHNR, CDR2 FQNEAQ (reference sequence).

The chain employs TRBV28 and TRBJ1-2; D not resolved. CDR1 and CDR2 from the germline V gene are MDHEN and SYDVKM. The CDR3 contains 10 residues. V lost 8 bases, J lost 2 bases, and 3 bases lay in between. In nucleotides, the CDR3 is TGTGCCAGCTCAAACTATGGCTACACCTTC. Protein: CASSNYGYTF.

V is TRBV28 and J is TRBJ1-4; no definite D call. CDR3 size: 15 residues. Germline V gene sequence: CDR1 MDHEN, CDR2 SYDVKM. V was trimmed by 7 bases and J by 5 bases, leaving 17 bases between them. The CDR3: CASTSISNQNEKLFF. In nucleotides, the CDR3 is TGTGCCAGCACCTCAATCAGCAACCAAAATGAAAAACTGTTTTTT.

The J gene is TRBJ2-7, the V gene TRBV7-8; D is unclear. Trimming pared 7 bases from V and 0 bases from J, leaving 16 bases between. The germline CDR1 and CDR2 sequences are SGHVS and FQNEAQ. This CDR3 comprises 15 residues. The CDR3, as DNA: TGTGCCAGCACCTCCTCCGACCGGTACTCCTACGAGCAGTACTTC. Its protein product is CASTSSDRYSYEQYF.

The rearrangement uses TRBV2 and TRBJ2-2; D is unresolved. Deletions cut 2 bases from V and 0 bases from J, with 7 bases between. Germline lookup yields CDR1 SNHLY and CDR2 FYNNEI. The CDR3 is made up of 15 amino acids. The CDR3 DNA sequence: TGTGCCAGCAGTGAACGGCCAGCGAACACCGGGGAGCTGTTTTTT. Translated: CASSERPANTGELFF.

This clone was observed a single time. The chain joins TRBV2 to TRBJ1-1; TRBD1 is a possible D gene (5 bases). V was trimmed by 5 bases and J by 3 bases, leaving 10 bases between them. The CDR3 has 13 residues. Germline V CDR1 and CDR2: SNHLY, FYNNEI. The CDR3 region is CASSSGRDTEAFF. The CDR3 region has the DNA TGTGCCAGCAGTTCAGGGAGGGACACTGAAGCTTTCTTT.